These 2 T cell receptor beta chains were sequenced from one sample in a study of T-cell memory formation after mild COVID-19. One entry per CDR3 protein, called by TCRdb with MiXCR from the 5' RACE reads. The table lists tens of thousands of distinct CDR3 sequences, 12% of them singletons. Sequencing was done on a sample of PBMCs or a T cell subset sorted from them (not recorded which). Every receptor here comes from a man aged 18 to 30 who had mild COVID-19 (a few samples of this study predate the infection). Cell type and time point are not known.

The chain joins TRBV20-1 to TRBJ2-3; 8 positions match TRBD2. CDR1 is DFQATT, CDR2 SNEGSKA, per germline (reference sequence). The CDR3 extends over 13 amino acids. DNA of the CDR3: TGCAGGCCAGGAGCGGGGGACACAGATACGCAGTATTTT. The encoded protein is CRPGAGDTDTQYF.

V gene TRBV7-9 combines with J gene TRBJ1-4, with D unresolved. The CDR3 contains 13 residues. Germline CDR1 reads SEHNR; CDR2 reads FQNEAQ (reference sequence). V gave up 0 bases and J gave up 13 bases, with 12 bases separating them. For the CDR3, the DNA is TGTGCCAGCAGCTTAGCGCACACGGGCTTACTGTTTTTT. This translates into CASSLAHTGLLFF.